A single sample is the source of the 21 T cell receptor beta chains below, sequenced in a study of radiation and T cells in renal cell carcinoma. Data came from immunoSEQ multiplex PCR; TCRdb stores just in-frame clones and leaves some out. The data contain more than 140,000 clones, over 80% of them singletons. Noted time point: baseline pretreatment blood. The treatment here: 15 Gy SBRT to primary tumor, nephrectomy 4 weeks later. Sequencing used blood, obtained from a patient whose treatment included radiotherapy and nephrectomy. Every receptor here comes from a woman aged 50 to 65 with renal cell carcinoma.

The chain combines TRBV5-1 with TRBJ2-3; D possibly corresponds to TRBD1 (5 bases). Between the trimmed V and J ends, which lost 1 base and 1 base, there was a span of 10 bases. The germline gives CDR1 SGHRS, CDR2 YFSETQ. The CDR3 is 15 amino acids. The CDR3 DNA reads as TGCGCCAGCAGCTTGTCCAGGGTGGGCACAGATACGCAGTATTTT. Its translation is CASSLSRVGTDTQYF.

The genes are TRBV28 and TRBJ2-7, with 11 bases aligning to TRBD2. V gave up 6 bases and J gave up 3 bases; unmatched junction bases: 1. The CDR3 covers 13 residues. Germline V CDR1 and CDR2: MDHEN, SYDVKM. The CDR3 DNA reads as TGTGCCAGCAGGCTAGCGGGAGGCTACGAGCAGTACTTC. Translating it yields CASRLAGGYEQYF.

V and J are TRBV28 and TRBJ1-1; D remains unclear. The V gene lost 3 bases and the J gene lost 4 bases, with 9 bases spanning the gap. Germline CDR1 MDHEN, CDR2 SYDVKM. The CDR3 covers 13 residues. This CDR3 is CASSFGTSTEAFF. DNA of the CDR3: TGTGCCAGCAGTTTTGGTACCAGCACTGAAGCTTTCTTT.

J is TRBJ2-2 and V is TRBV4-2; TRBD2 agrees at 12 bases. CDR1 LGHNA and CDR2 YNFKEQ come from the germline V gene. The V gene end was trimmed by 4 bases and the J gene end by 2 bases; junction bases not matched to a gene: 5. This CDR3 has 17 amino acids. The CDR3: CASSRTTSGSNTGELFF. The CDR3 DNA is TGTGCCAGCAGCCGCACGACTAGCGGGAGCAACACCGGGGAGCTGTTTTTT.

The chain carries TRBV27 and TRBJ1-1, with D possibly matching TRBD1 (6 bases). Deletions cut 7 bases from V and 4 bases from J, with 13 bases between. The CDR3 is made up of 13 amino acids. CDR1 and CDR2 (germline): MNHEY, SMNVEV (reference sequence). The CDR3 DNA reads TGTGCCAGCACACAGGGCGTAGGCACTGAAGCTTTCTTT. Its protein product is CASTQGVGTEAFF.

J is TRBJ1-1 and V is TRBV4-1; 7 positions match TRBD1. Germline V gene sequence: CDR1 MGHRA, CDR2 YSYEKL. The ends lost 0 bases at V and 0 bases at J; junction bases unmatched: 7. The CDR3 consists of 17 residues. Here the CDR3 reads CASSQERTGLMNTEAFF. The CDR3 nucleotides read TGCGCCAGCAGCCAAGAAAGGACAGGACTCATGAACACTGAAGCTTTCTTT.

V is TRBV4-1 and J is TRBJ2-2; D gene unclear. The CDR3 has 17 residues. Germline V lookup: CDR1 MGHRA, CDR2 YSYEKL. V lost 3 bases, J lost 3 bases, and 17 bases lay in between. The CDR3 loop is CASSHLPGRFDTGELFF. In nucleotides, the CDR3 is TGCGCCAGCAGCCATCTGCCCGGACGGTTTGACACCGGGGAGCTGTTTTTT.

V is TRBV6-6 and J is TRBJ1-4; 8 nucleotides line up with TRBD1. This CDR3 spans 13 amino acids. Germline-derived CDR1 and CDR2 are MNHNY and SVGAGI (reference sequence). The V and J ends lost 5 bases and 8 bases, in that order; junction bases with no gene match: 4. The chain's CDR3 is CASSRTGYEKLFF. The CDR3 DNA is TGTGCCAGCAGTCGGACAGGGTACGAAAAACTGTTTTTT.

V is TRBV4-1 and J is TRBJ1-4; D gene uncertain. The germline V gene has CDR1 MGHRA and CDR2 YSYEKL. The CDR3 is 13 amino acids. The V end lost 2 bases, the J end lost 6 bases, and 7 bases lay between the germline ends. The CDR3 is CASSQRPDEKLFF. Written as DNA, the CDR3 is TGCGCCAGCAGCCAACGACCAGATGAAAAACTGTTTTTT.

This chain joins TRBV5-1 and TRBJ2-3, with a tentative D call TRBD2 (5 bases). Per the germline V gene, CDR1 is SGHRS and CDR2 is YFSETQ. V gave up 4 bases and J gave up 4 bases, with 10 bases separating them. This CDR3 is built from 13 residues. The CDR3 DNA is TGCGCCAGCAGCACCGGAGGTGCAGATACGCAGTATTTT. Its protein is CASSTGGADTQYF.

The chain uses TRBV14 and TRBJ2-1; TRBD2 might be the D (6 bases). The V and J ends lost 2 bases and 2 bases respectively, with 13 bases between them. The CDR3 consists of 16 residues. The germline CDR1 and CDR2 sequences are SGHDN and FVKESK. The CDR3 here is CASSQTGLATYNEQFF. The CDR3, as DNA: TGTGCCAGCAGCCAAACGGGGCTAGCGACCTACAATGAGCAGTTCTTC. Full variable domain (outside the CDR3, taken from reference TRBV14 and TRBJ2-1): EAGVTQFPSHSVIEKGQTVTLRCDPISGHDNLYWYRRVMGKEIKFLLHFVKESKQDESGMPNNRFLAERTGGTYSTLKVQPAELEDSGVYFCASSQTGLATYNEQFFGPGTRLTVL.

The V gene is TRBV6-5, the J gene TRBJ1-1; D may be TRBD1 (6 bases). V was cut by 6 bases and J by 11 bases, with 19 bases left in between. This CDR3 has 13 amino acids. Looked up from germline, CDR1 is MNHEY and CDR2 is SVGAGI. The CDR3 coding sequence is TGTGCCAGCAGACTCCCGGGAGGGGGAAGGGCTTTCTTT. Translating gives CASRLPGGGRAFF.

This chain uses TRBV4-2 with TRBJ2-3, with 11 bases that match TRBD2. J was trimmed by 2 bases and V by 4 bases; bases with no gene match: 17. Germline-derived CDR1 and CDR2 are LGHNA and YNFKEQ. The CDR3 totals 20 residues. CDR3 DNA sequence: TGTGCCAGCAGCCGGCGCCAGGGGATAGCGGGAGGGCCCTCCACAGATACGCAGTATTTT. This encodes CASSRRQGIAGGPSTDTQYF.

This chain joins TRBV7-9 and TRBJ1-5, with D unresolved. This CDR3 has 15 residues. Germline CDR1 SEHNR, CDR2 FQNEAQ (reference sequence). Trimming left V 7 bases short and J 6 bases short, with 19 bases between. CDR3: CASTPGNGSGQPQHF. CDR3 sequence (DNA): TGTGCCAGCACACCGGGCAATGGTTCGGGTCAGCCCCAGCATTTT.

This clone was observed a handful of times. This chain links TRBV7-2 with TRBJ1-2; D is perhaps TRBD1 (5 bases). There are 14 residues in the CDR3. V was cut by 5 bases and J by 2 bases, with 12 bases left in between. In germline, CDR1 is SGHTA, CDR2 FQGNSA. CDR3: CASSLMGPNYGYTF. DNA for the CDR3: TGTGCCAGCAGCCTAATGGGACCGAACTATGGCTACACCTTC.

The rearrangement joins TRBV14 to TRBJ2-1, with D perhaps matching TRBD1 (5 bases). The germline V gene has CDR1 SGHDN and CDR2 FVKESK. V was clipped by 4 bases and J by 8 bases, with 15 bases between them. This CDR3 comprises 14 residues. The CDR3 region has the DNA TGTGCCAGCAGCCGAGATTACCCACAGGATGAGCAGTTCTTC. Protein: CASSRDYPQDEQFF. The full variable domain, its missing parts supplied by reference TRBV14 and TRBJ2-1, is EAGVTQFPSHSVIEKGQTVTLRCDPISGHDNLYWYRRVMGKEIKFLLHFVKESKQDESGMPNNRFLAERTGGTYSTLKVQPAELEDSGVYFCASSRDYPQDEQFFGPGTRLTVL.

V is TRBV28 and J is TRBJ1-5; 7 bases map to TRBD1. CDR3 length: 14 amino acids. Germline-derived CDR1 and CDR2 are MDHEN and SYDVKM. J was trimmed by 6 bases and V by 1 base; bases with no gene match: 3. CDR3 sequence: CASSLLQGTQPQHF. For the CDR3, the DNA is TGTGCCAGCAGTTTATTACAGGGGACTCAGCCCCAGCATTTT.

The chain combines TRBV19 with TRBJ2-1, with TRBD2 matching 7 bases. This CDR3 has 12 amino acids. V was clipped by 5 bases and J by 9 bases; unmatched bases: 4. Per germline, CDR1 LNHDA and CDR2 SQIVND (reference sequence). The CDR3 DNA is TGTGCCAGTAGTCCGAGCGGGGCTGAGCAGTTCTTC. Amino acids: CASSPSGAEQFF.

The chain recombines TRBV19 with TRBJ1-1, with D perhaps matching TRBD1 (5 bases). Germline V CDR1 and CDR2: LNHDA, SQIVND (reference sequence). This CDR3 has 13 amino acids. Deletions cut 5 bases from V and 6 bases from J, with 13 bases between. The DNA of the CDR3 is TGTGCCAGTAGTCCAGGGCCTGCCCCTGAAGCTTTCTTT. Encoded protein: CASSPGPAPEAFF.

Note on this clone: The same CDR3 is also encoded by other DNA sequences in this sample. CDR3 bases: TGTGCCAGCAGCCCCGGGGCAGGGAGGCAAGAGACCCAGTACTTC. This encodes CASSPGAGRQETQYF. V and J are TRBV6-5 and TRBJ2-5, with D perhaps matching TRBD2 (6 bases). Germline CDR1 is MNHEY and CDR2 is SVGAGI. Trimming pared 6 bases from V and 2 bases from J, leaving 16 bases between. This CDR3 is built from 15 residues.

The rearrangement links TRBV4-2 to TRBJ2-1; 8 bases line up with TRBD1. The V gene end was trimmed by 4 bases and the J gene end by 10 bases; junction bases not matched to a gene: 6. Germline V gene sequence: CDR1 LGHNA, CDR2 YNFKEQ. The CDR3 spans 13 residues. The CDR3 DNA follows: TGTGCCAGCAGCCTGCAGGGGGCTGGGGAGCAGTTCTTC. Its protein product is CASSLQGAGEQFF.